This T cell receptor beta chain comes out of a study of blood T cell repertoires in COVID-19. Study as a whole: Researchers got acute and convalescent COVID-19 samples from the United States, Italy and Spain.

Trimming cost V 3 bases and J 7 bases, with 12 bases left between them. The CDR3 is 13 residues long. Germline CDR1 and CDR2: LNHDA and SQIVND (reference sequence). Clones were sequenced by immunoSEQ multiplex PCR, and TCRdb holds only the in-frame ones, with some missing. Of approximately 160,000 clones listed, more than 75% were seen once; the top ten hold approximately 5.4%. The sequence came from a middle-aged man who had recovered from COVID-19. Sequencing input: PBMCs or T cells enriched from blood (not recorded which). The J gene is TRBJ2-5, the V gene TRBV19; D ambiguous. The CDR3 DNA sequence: TGTGCCAGTAGTATGACATTTTTGGGGACCCAGTACTTC. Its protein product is CASSMTFLGTQYF.